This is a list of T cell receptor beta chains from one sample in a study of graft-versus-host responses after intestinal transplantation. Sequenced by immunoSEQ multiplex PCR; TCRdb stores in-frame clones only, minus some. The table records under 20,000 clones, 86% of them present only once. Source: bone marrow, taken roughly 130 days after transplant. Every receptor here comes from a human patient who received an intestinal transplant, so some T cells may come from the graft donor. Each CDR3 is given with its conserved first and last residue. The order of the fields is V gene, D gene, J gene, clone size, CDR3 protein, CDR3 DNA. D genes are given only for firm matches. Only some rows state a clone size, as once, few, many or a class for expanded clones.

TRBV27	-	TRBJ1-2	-	CASWTVYYGYTF	TGTGCCAGCTGGACAGTCTACTATGGCTACACCTTC
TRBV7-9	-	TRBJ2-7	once	CASSNPARGYEQYF	TGTGCCAGCAGCAACCCAGCTAGGGGCTACGAGCAGTACTTC
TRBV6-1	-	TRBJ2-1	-	CASSVDHEQFF	TGTGCCAGCAGTGTCGACCATGAGCAGTTCTTC
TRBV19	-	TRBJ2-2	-	CASKRRTANTGELFF	TGTGCCAGTAAGAGACGGACAGCGAACACCGGGGAGCTGTTTTTT
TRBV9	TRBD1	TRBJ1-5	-	CASSAEGTGNQPQHF	TGTGCCAGCAGCGCCGAGGGGACAGGAAATCAGCCCCAGCATTTT
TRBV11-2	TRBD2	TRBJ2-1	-	CASLGGVKTSGRRYNEQFF	TGTGCCAGCTTGGGGGGGGTAAAGACTAGCGGGAGGCGGTACAATGAGCAGTTCTTC
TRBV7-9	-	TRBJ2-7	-	CASSLGSGLIYEQYF	TGTGCCAGCAGCTTAGGGTCAGGGTTAATCTACGAGCAGTACTTC
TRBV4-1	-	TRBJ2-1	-	CASSQEVSGSYEQFF	TGCGCCAGCAGCCAAGAGGTCTCAGGGTCGTATGAGCAGTTCTTC
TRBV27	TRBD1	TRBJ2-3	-	CATTGTGGTDTQYF	TGTGCCACCACCGGGACAGGGGGGACAGATACGCAGTATTTT
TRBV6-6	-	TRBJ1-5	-	CASSHPNQPQHF	TGTGCCAGCAGCCACCCCAATCAGCCCCAGCATTTT
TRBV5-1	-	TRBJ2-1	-	CASSLYRPNEQFF	TGCGCCAGCAGCTTGTACAGACCCAATGAGCAGTTCTTC
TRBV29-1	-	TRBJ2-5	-	CSVGDSDQYF	TGCAGCGTTGGGGATTCTGACCAGTACTTC
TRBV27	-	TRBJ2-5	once	CASSPDGWQRLETQYF	TGTGCCAGCAGTCCGGACGGATGGCAGCGGTTAGAGACCCAGTACTTC
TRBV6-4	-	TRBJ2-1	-	CASSEYGSGYNEQFF	TGTGCCAGCAGTGAGTACGGGTCCGGATACAATGAGCAGTTCTTC
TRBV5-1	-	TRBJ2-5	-	CASSFGGRETQYF	TGCGCCAGCAGCTTTGGAGGGAGAGAGACCCAGTACTTC
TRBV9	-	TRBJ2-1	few	CASSARVTPGAGEQFF	TGTGCCAGCAGCGCTCGAGTGACCCCGGGGGCCGGTGAGCAGTTCTTC
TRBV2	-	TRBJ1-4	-	CASGTRVEKLFF	TGTGCCAGCGGGACGCGCGTCGAAAAACTGTTTTTT
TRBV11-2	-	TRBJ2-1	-	CASSLSDEQFF	TGTGCCAGCAGCCTCAGCGATGAGCAGTTCTTC
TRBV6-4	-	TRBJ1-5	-	CANRDSQPQHF	TGTGCCAACCGGGATTCCCAGCCCCAGCATTTT
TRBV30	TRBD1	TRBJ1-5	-	CAWGTGGFGQPQHF	TGTGCCTGGGGGACAGGCGGGTTCGGTCAGCCCCAGCATTTT
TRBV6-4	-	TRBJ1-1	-	CASSDSSNTEAFF	TGTGCCAGCAGTGACAGTTCGAACACTGAAGCTTTCTTT
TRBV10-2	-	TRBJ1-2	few	CASSQTVLANYGYTF	TGCGCCAGCAGCCAGACAGTATTAGCTAACTATGGCTACACCTTC
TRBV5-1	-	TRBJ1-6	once	CASTSGQVTYNSPLHF	TGCGCCAGCACCTCCGGGCAAGTAACCTATAATTCACCCCTCCACTTT
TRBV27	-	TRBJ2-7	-	CASSPGYRFYEQYF	TGTGCCAGCAGTCCAGGGTACCGGTTCTACGAGCAGTACTTC
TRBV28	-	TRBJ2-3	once	CASRGPSGTDTQYF	TGTGCCAGCAGAGGTCCTAGCGGCACAGATACGCAGTATTTT
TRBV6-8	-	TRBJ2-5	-	CASASAGKQYF	TGTGCCAGCGCTTCCGCCGGAAAGCAGTACTTC
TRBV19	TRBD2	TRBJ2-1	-	CASDPSGRSEQFF	TGTGCCAGTGATCCTAGCGGGAGATCTGAGCAGTTCTTC
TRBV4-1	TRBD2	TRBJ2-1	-	CASSQRLAENEQFF	TGCGCCAGCAGCCAACGACTAGCTGAAAATGAGCAGTTCTTC
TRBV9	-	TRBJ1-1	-	CASSHPQNTEAFF	TGTGCCAGCAGCCATCCGCAGAACACTGAAGCTTTCTTT
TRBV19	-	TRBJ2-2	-	CASSIGGTGELFF	TGTGCCAGTAGTATAGGAGGAACCGGGGAGCTGTTTTTT
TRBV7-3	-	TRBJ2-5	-	CASSYGDTPRETQYF	TGTGCCAGCAGCTACGGGGACACACCTCGAGAGACCCAGTACTTC
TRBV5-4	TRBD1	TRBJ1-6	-	CASSLVGDRYSPLHF	TGTGCCAGCAGCTTGGTGGGGGACAGGTATTCACCCCTCCACTTT
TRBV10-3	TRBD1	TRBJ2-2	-	CAINRQGDTGELFF	TGTGCCATCAACCGACAGGGGGACACCGGGGAGCTGTTTTTT
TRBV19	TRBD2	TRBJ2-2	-	CASTPRASGPSNTGELFF	TGTGCCAGTACCCCTCGGGCTAGCGGACCTTCGAACACCGGGGAGCTGTTTTTT
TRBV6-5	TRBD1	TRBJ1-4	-	CASGWGQGAKGGLFF	TGTGCCAGCGGTTGGGGACAGGGGGCGAAGGGGGGACTGTTTTTT
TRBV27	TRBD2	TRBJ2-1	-	CASSSVLAGGPHEQFF	TGTGCCAGCAGTTCCGTACTAGCGGGAGGGCCCCATGAGCAGTTCTTC
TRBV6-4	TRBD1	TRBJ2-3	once	CASSEGQGADTQYF	TGTGCCAGCAGTGAGGGACAGGGGGCAGATACGCAGTATTTT
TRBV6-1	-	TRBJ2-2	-	CASSEYPGGYTGELFF	TGTGCCAGCAGTGAATACCCAGGGGGGTACACCGGGGAGCTGTTTTTT
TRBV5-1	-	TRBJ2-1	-	CASSLLNEQFF	TGCGCCAGCAGCTTGCTAAATGAGCAGTTCTTC
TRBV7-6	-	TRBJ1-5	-	CASSPSAVSNQPQHF	TGTGCCAGCAGCCCGTCGGCTGTAAGCAATCAGCCCCAGCATTTT
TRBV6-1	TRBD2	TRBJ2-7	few	CASRDGSSGSYEQYF	TGTGCCAGCAGAGATGGGTCTAGCGGCTCCTACGAGCAGTACTTC
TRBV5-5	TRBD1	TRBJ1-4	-	CASTGTVALGNEKLFF	TGTGCCAGCACCGGGACAGTCGCCTTGGGGAATGAAAAACTGTTTTTT
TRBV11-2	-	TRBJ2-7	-	CASSFLGPWDEQYF	TGTGCCAGCAGCTTTTTGGGGCCTTGGGACGAGCAGTACTTC
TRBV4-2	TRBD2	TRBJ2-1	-	CASSQDTSGRANEQFF	TGTGCCAGCAGCCAAGACACTAGCGGGAGGGCCAATGAGCAGTTCTTC